This TCR beta chain comes out of a study of shared clonotypes between healthy human individuals. General study points: Owing to a small donor count, the genetic and exposure-history diversity represented was limited. Naive subsets generally had larger estimated richness than memory subsets.

This CDR3 has 14 amino acids. The V gene end was trimmed by 3 bases and the J gene end by 7 bases; junction bases not matched to a gene: 5. Germline lookup yields CDR1 ENHRY and CDR2 SYGVKD. About this clone: Its antigen is still unknown.

Produced via immunoSEQ multiplex PCR; TCRdb's table is partial and in-frame only. The sample lists roughly 2.4 million clones, nearly 97% occurring once. Material: naive CD4+ T cells sorted from blood. Sample subset: CD45RA+ positively selected. This clonotype originated in a young man in good health. V gene TRBV10-3 combines with J gene TRBJ2-7; 11 positions agree with TRBD1. The CDR3 protein is CAISDGQGALEQYF. In DNA form, the CDR3 reads TGTGCCATCAGTGACGGACAGGGGGCTTTGGAGCAGTACTTC.